This is a list of T cell receptor beta chains from one sample in a study of blood T cell repertoires in COVID-19. Generated by immunoSEQ multiplex PCR, the TCRdb table keeps only in-frame clones and is missing some. The table lists over 150,000 clones, about 81% of them singletons, with about 7.7% in the top ten. Material for sequencing was PBMCs or T cells enriched from blood (not recorded which). These receptors all come from a man aged 45 to 65 who had recovered from COVID-19. Each CDR3 is given with its conserved first and last residue. D genes are given only for firm matches. For some rows the clone size is stated as once, few or many, or as a class when expanded; others skip it.

clone size: few; J gene: TRBJ1-6; V gene: TRBV13; D gene: TRBD1; CDR3 DNA: TGTGCCAGCAGCCCCGACAGGGGAAGTTCACCCCTCCACTTT; CDR3 protein: CASSPDRGSSPLHF
clone size: -; J gene: TRBJ2-7; V gene: TRBV13; D gene: TRBD2; CDR3 DNA: TGTGCCAGCAGCCCCCAGGGACTAGCGGGGTTCTACGAGCAGTACTTC; CDR3 protein: CASSPQGLAGFYEQYF
clone size: -; J gene: TRBJ2-3; V gene: TRBV6-2/TRBV6-3; D gene: TRBD2; CDR3 DNA: TGTGCCAGCAGTCAAAAAGTTAAATGGCGGGGGGCAGATACGCAGTATTTT; CDR3 protein: CASSQKVKWRGADTQYF
clone size: -; J gene: TRBJ1-1; V gene: TRBV7-9; D gene: TRBD1; CDR3 DNA: TGTGCCAGCAGCTTCGGACAGGGGGCATCGGCTGAAGCTTTCTTT; CDR3 protein: CASSFGQGASAEAFF
clone size: -; J gene: TRBJ2-2; V gene: TRBV28; D gene: TRBD1; CDR3 DNA: TGTGCCAGCAGTCCGGGACAGGGGTTTGGGGAGCTGTTTTTT; CDR3 protein: CASSPGQGFGELFF
clone size: -; J gene: TRBJ1-5; V gene: TRBV19; D gene: TRBD1; CDR3 DNA: TGTGCCAGTATGAGGGGACAGGGGGCTTCTGGCAATCAGCCCCAGCATTTT; CDR3 protein: CASMRGQGASGNQPQHF
clone size: few; J gene: TRBJ1-1; V gene: TRBV5-1; D gene: -; CDR3 DNA: TGCGCCAGCAGCTTGGCCGGGGGTTACACTGAAGCTTTCTTT; CDR3 protein: CASSLAGGYTEAFF
clone size: -; J gene: TRBJ2-7; V gene: TRBV18; D gene: TRBD1; CDR3 DNA: TGTGCCAGCTCACCAGAATTCCGGACAGGGGCCTACGAGCAGTACTTC; CDR3 protein: CASSPEFRTGAYEQYF
clone size: -; J gene: TRBJ1-1; V gene: TRBV11-3; D gene: TRBD1; CDR3 DNA: TGTGCCAGCAGCCGGGACAGTAACACTGAAGCTTTCTTT; CDR3 protein: CASSRDSNTEAFF
clone size: -; J gene: TRBJ1-1; V gene: TRBV7-9; D gene: -; CDR3 DNA: TGTGCCAGCAGCTTAACAGACCGGGAAGCTTTCTTT; CDR3 protein: CASSLTDREAFF
clone size: -; J gene: TRBJ1-1; V gene: TRBV7-9; D gene: -; CDR3 DNA: TGTGCCAGCAGGGGGCAGGGGCGGGACACTGAAGCTTTCTTT; CDR3 protein: CASRGQGRDTEAFF
clone size: -; J gene: TRBJ2-2; V gene: TRBV5-4; D gene: -; CDR3 DNA: TGTGCCAGCAAGACGGACTCCACCGGGGAGCTGTTTTTT; CDR3 protein: CASKTDSTGELFF
clone size: -; J gene: TRBJ2-3; V gene: TRBV5-8; D gene: -; CDR3 DNA: TGTGCCAGCAGCCGCGGGACAGCGATTAGCACAGATACGCAGTATTTT; CDR3 protein: CASSRGTAISTDTQYF
clone size: -; J gene: TRBJ2-2; V gene: TRBV5-1; D gene: -; CDR3 DNA: TGCGCCAGTACCACGGGGGGCGGCACCGGGGAGCTGTTTTTT; CDR3 protein: CASTTGGGTGELFF
clone size: -; J gene: TRBJ2-2; V gene: TRBV7-9; D gene: -; CDR3 DNA: TGTGCCAGCAGCTTACGGGTGGTCGGCGGGGAGCTGTTTTTT; CDR3 protein: CASSLRVVGGELFF
clone size: -; J gene: TRBJ2-1; V gene: TRBV5-1; D gene: TRBD2; CDR3 DNA: TGCGCCAGCAGCGCCAGACTAGCGGGGGACAATGAGCAGTTCTTC; CDR3 protein: CASSARLAGDNEQFF
clone size: -; J gene: TRBJ2-7; V gene: TRBV12-3/TRBV12-4; D gene: TRBD1; CDR3 DNA: TGTGCCAGCAGCCTAGGGGGACAGGTTGAGCAGTACTTC; CDR3 protein: CASSLGGQVEQYF
clone size: -; J gene: TRBJ1-1; V gene: TRBV10-3; D gene: TRBD1; CDR3 DNA: TGTGCCATCAGTGATCAGGGGGACACTGAAGCTTTCTTT; CDR3 protein: CAISDQGDTEAFF
clone size: -; J gene: TRBJ1-1; V gene: TRBV23-1; D gene: TRBD1; CDR3 DNA: TGCGCCAGCAGTCAACCGGGACAGGGGGCCGAAGACGAAGCTTTCTTT; CDR3 protein: CASSQPGQGAEDEAFF
clone size: -; J gene: TRBJ1-6; V gene: TRBV4-3; D gene: -; CDR3 DNA: TGCGCCAGCAGCCAAGAGTTACAATCTTACAGGGCTAATTCACCCCTCCACTTT; CDR3 protein: CASSQELQSYRANSPLHF
clone size: once; J gene: TRBJ1-1; V gene: TRBV7-9; D gene: -; CDR3 DNA: TGTGCCAGCAGCCCTACTCAGGGAAGTTACGCTTTCTTT; CDR3 protein: CASSPTQGSYAFF
clone size: -; J gene: TRBJ2-7; V gene: TRBV15; D gene: TRBD1; CDR3 DNA: TGTGCCACCAGCAGAGAGGGACAGGGGGCGGCCTACGAGCAGTACTTC; CDR3 protein: CATSREGQGAAYEQYF
clone size: -; J gene: TRBJ1-4; V gene: TRBV5-1; D gene: -; CDR3 DNA: TGCGCCAGCAGCTTGCAATCTACAACTAATGAAAAACTGTTTTTT; CDR3 protein: CASSLQSTTNEKLFF
clone size: -; J gene: TRBJ1-4; V gene: TRBV9; D gene: -; CDR3 DNA: TGTGCCAGCAGTCCGCACTCAGGGTCAAATGAAAAACTGTTTTTT; CDR3 protein: CASSPHSGSNEKLFF
clone size: -; J gene: TRBJ2-4; V gene: TRBV6-5; D gene: TRBD2; CDR3 DNA: TGTGCCAGCACCTCTAGCGGGGGGGCGAACATTCAGTACTTC; CDR3 protein: CASTSSGGANIQYF
clone size: -; J gene: TRBJ2-1; V gene: TRBV3-1/TRBV3-2; D gene: -; CDR3 DNA: TGTGCCAGCAGCCCGAGGACAGAACGGGATGAGCAGTTCTTC; CDR3 protein: CASSPRTERDEQFF
clone size: -; J gene: TRBJ1-2; V gene: TRBV5-4; D gene: -; CDR3 DNA: TGTGCCAGCAGCCCAAATCCCGCCGACAGAGACTATGGCTACACCTTC; CDR3 protein: CASSPNPADRDYGYTF
clone size: -; J gene: TRBJ1-1; V gene: TRBV5-1; D gene: TRBD1; CDR3 DNA: TGCGCCAGCAGCCCGGGACAGATCACTGAAGCTTTCTTT; CDR3 protein: CASSPGQITEAFF
clone size: -; J gene: TRBJ1-5; V gene: TRBV19; D gene: TRBD1; CDR3 DNA: TGTGCCAGTAGTATTCACAGGGGAAGGGATCAGCCCCAGCATTTT; CDR3 protein: CASSIHRGRDQPQHF